The 4 T cell receptor beta chains below were found in one sample sequenced in a study of glioma-infiltrating T cells after dendritic cell vaccination (dated by TCRdb to about 2016). Library preparation used the immunoSEQ multiplex PCR assay. TCRdb stores this immuneACCESS table with in-frame sequences only. Part of the clones is absent; in the studies checked, under half of the shortfall reflects unresolved V genes, and no reason is known for the rest. This sample is represented by fewer than 60,000 clones; 89% of them were singletons. In total, the top ten clones hold less than 6.5% of the sample. In the paper's terms, the time point label means: after dendritic cell vaccination, including at tumor progression/relapse. Sample: blood, taken after dendritic cell vaccination. The receptors were gathered from a human donor with glioblastoma.

This clone was observed a few times. This chain links TRBV28 with TRBJ1-1; TRBD1 matches at 7 bases. The CDR3 has 13 amino acids. The germline gives CDR1 MDHEN, CDR2 SYDVKM. After removal of 5 bases from V and 3 bases from J, the junction contained 3 bases not matched to a gene. The chain's CDR3 is CASSGTAYTEAFF. In nucleotides, the CDR3 is TGTGCCAGCAGTGGGACAGCCTACACTGAAGCTTTCTTT.

This chain links TRBV7-9 with TRBJ1-4; no clear D gene. This CDR3 has 15 residues. From germline, CDR1 is SEHNR and CDR2 FQNEAQ (reference sequence). The germline V and J ends were trimmed by 4 bases and 5 bases, with 14 bases remaining between them. The CDR3 reads CASSSDTVLNEKLFF. CDR3 coding DNA: TGTGCCAGCAGCTCTGACACAGTGCTAAATGAAAAACTGTTTTTT.

The chain uses TRBV5-1 and TRBJ2-3; 7 positions match TRBD1. Germline-derived CDR1 and CDR2 are SGHRS and YFSETQ. The CDR3 runs 15 residues. V dropped 6 bases and J dropped 4; count of bases not matched to a gene: 11. CDR3 sequence: CASNLEGQYADTQYF. The DNA for the CDR3 is TGCGCCAGCAACCTCGAGGGACAGTATGCAGATACGCAGTATTTT.

The rearrangement links TRBV28 to TRBJ1-5, with TRBD1 identical over 8 bases. Germline CDR1 MDHEN, CDR2 SYDVKM. The CDR3 runs to 13 residues. The J segment lost 7 bases and the V segment lost 9 bases, leaving 8 bases of the junction unmatched. CDR3 region: CASTSGGRQPQHF. In DNA, the CDR3 is TGTGCCAGTACCTCAGGGGGCAGGCAGCCCCAGCATTTT.